The 27 T cell receptor beta chains below were found in one sample sequenced in a study of T-cell reconstitution after alpha-beta-depleted transplantation in children. Library preparation (for TCRbeta) was performed with unique molecular identifiers. TCRdb ran MiXCR on the PCR reads and lists one entry per CDR3 protein. The table shows fewer than 750,000 distinct CDR3 sequences, with 25% to 30% occurring only once. The source was PBMCs, collected before TCRalphabeta/CD19-depleted stem cell transplant. These receptors originate from a boy in the first two years of life with Wiskott-Aldrich syndrome, due to receive a stem cell transplant.

V usage is TRBV4-2 and J usage is TRBJ2-1; D is perhaps TRBD2 (6 bases). This CDR3 comprises 15 residues. Trimming stripped 4 bases from V and 5 bases from J, with 15 bases between. Germline CDR1 reads LGHNA; CDR2 reads YNFKEQ. The CDR3 loop is CASSPNLAENNEQFF. CDR3 coding DNA: TGTGCCAGCAGCCCAAATTTAGCGGAAAACAATGAGCAGTTCTTC.

The rearrangement uses TRBV7-3 and TRBJ2-3, with D perhaps TRBD1 (6 bases). Germline values: CDR1 SGHTA, CDR2 FQGTGA. The CDR3 covers 15 residues. V was pared by 6 bases and J by 0 bases, with 13 bases between. The CDR3 nucleotides read TGTGCCAGCAGTCCTCAGGGGATAAGCACAGATACGCAGTATTTT. As protein: CASSPQGISTDTQYF.

The chain recombines TRBV3-1 with TRBJ2-2; 10 bases are shared with TRBD2. The CDR3 contains 16 residues. Germline loops: CDR1 LGHDT, CDR2 YNNKEL (reference sequence). J lost 7 bases, V lost 3 bases, and 8 bases had no gene match. The CDR3 DNA reads TGTGCCAGCAGCCAGCGGACTAGCGGAAGTCTCGGGGAGCTGTTTTTT. Translation: CASSQRTSGSLGELFF.

The chain joins TRBV12-3 or TRBV12-4 to TRBJ2-7, with D unclear. The CDR3 contains 12 residues. The ends were cut back, 3 bases at V and 7 bases at J, with 10 bases in the middle. CDR3 in DNA: TGTGCCAGCAGTTTCGAGCCTGGAGAGCAGTACTTC. Translation gives CASSFEPGEQYF.

This clonotype showed up just a few times. The chain has TRBV7-9 and TRBJ2-6, with 7 nucleotides matching TRBD1. The CDR3 runs to 17 residues. Germline V gene lookup returns CDR1 SEHNR and CDR2 FQNEAQ (reference sequence). V shed 1 base and J 0 bases; nucleotides not matched to a gene: 3. The CDR3 DNA reads TGTGCCAGCAGCTTAGGACAGGGCTTCTCTGGGGCCAACGTCCTGACTTTC. It encodes CASSLGQGFSGANVLTF.

The J gene is TRBJ2-2, the V gene TRBV7-7, with a tentative D call TRBD1 (5 bases). The V gene's germline CDR1 is SSHAT and CDR2 FNYEAQ (reference sequence). CDR3 length: 14 residues. The ends were cut back, 0 bases at V and 6 bases at J, with 8 bases in the middle. The CDR3 loop is CASSLALRAGELFF. The CDR3 bases are TGTGCCAGCAGCTTAGCGCTCAGGGCCGGGGAGCTGTTTTTT. Filled out from reference TRBV7-7 and TRBJ2-2, the complete variable domain reads GAGVSQSPRYKVTKRGQDVTLRCDPISSHATLYWYQQALGQGPEFLTYFNYEAQPDKSGLPSDRFSAERPEGSISTLTIQRTEQRDSAMYRCASSLALRAGELFFGEGSRLTVL.

This chain connects TRBV5-6 to TRBJ1-2; 7 positions agree with TRBD1. The germline V gene has CDR1 SGHDT and CDR2 YYEEEE. With V trimmed by 0 bases and J by 5 bases, 4 bases remained unmatched. CDR3 length: 14 amino acids. As DNA, the CDR3 is TGTGCCAGCAGCTTGGTGGGGACAGAGTATGGCTACACCTTC. Its protein is CASSLVGTEYGYTF.

V gene TRBV10-3 combines with J gene TRBJ2-3; 15 bases are a match to TRBD2. The germline CDR1 and CDR2 sequences are ENHRY and SYGVKD. The CDR3 is 16 residues long. The V and J ends lost 7 bases and 5 bases, in that order; junction bases with no gene match: 7. CDR3 sequence (DNA): TGTGCCATCACCAAGGGGACTAGCGGGAGGCAAGATACGCAGTATTTT. This gives the protein CAITKGTSGRQDTQYF.

This clonotype was found a few times. The chain uses TRBV30 and TRBJ2-2; unclear D gene. Germline CDR1 is GTSNPN and CDR2 is SVGIG (reference sequence). CDR3 length: 13 amino acids. V was clipped by 7 bases and J by 0 bases, with 9 bases between them. CDR3 bases: TGTGCCTACTCCCATTCGAACACCGGGGAGCTGTTTTTT. Protein: CAYSHSNTGELFF.

The chain is built from TRBV25-1 and TRBJ2-3; 11 bases agree with TRBD2. CDR3 size: 16 residues. Germline lookup yields CDR1 MGHDK and CDR2 SYGVNS. V shed 4 bases and J 2 bases; nucleotides not matched to a gene: 5. CDR3 sequence reads: CASSGRLAGPTDTQYF. The CDR3 nucleotides read TGTGCCAGCAGTGGGCGACTAGCGGGGCCCACAGATACGCAGTATTTT.

The sample holds a few counts of this clonotype. Sequence at one end of the junction differs from germline and may be a read error. J is TRBJ2-5 and V is TRBV5-1, with 7 bases fitting TRBD2. CDR3 length equals 14 residues. CDR1 SGHRS and CDR2 YFSETQ come from the germline V gene. CDR3 protein: CASSLVAGVETQYF. CDR3 DNA: TGTGCCAGCAGCTTAGTGGCGGGAGTGGAGACCCAGTACTTC.

The chain combines TRBV5-1 with TRBJ2-1; unclear D gene. The CDR3 covers 15 residues. Trimming left V 0 bases short and J 3 bases short, with 10 bases between. The germline V gene has CDR1 SGHRS and CDR2 YFSETQ. The chain's CDR3 is CASSLVGPHYNEQFF. The CDR3 nucleotides read TGCGCCAGCAGCTTGGTAGGTCCCCACTACAATGAGCAGTTCTTC.

CDR3 bases: TGCAGTGCTAGAGGGGGAGCACCCAATCAGCCCCAGCATTTT. This codes for CSARGGAPNQPQHF. This chain uses TRBV20-1 with TRBJ1-5; unclear D gene. The V gene's germline CDR1 is DFQATT and CDR2 SNEGSKA (reference sequence). The CDR3 is 14 residues long. Between the trimmed V and J ends, which lost 1 base and 3 bases, there was a span of 10 bases.

As to this clonotype: One end of the junction fails to match germline, which may point to a read error. J is TRBJ2-1 and V is TRBV5-1; D might be TRBD1 (5 bases). This CDR3 is built from 14 residues. Looked up from germline, CDR1 is SGHRS and CDR2 is YFSETQ. CDR3: CASSPLGPYNKQFF. CDR3 nucleotides: TGCGCCAGCAGCCCGCTGGGGCCCTACAATAAGCAGTTCTTC.

V and J are TRBV27 and TRBJ2-3, with D maybe TRBD2 (6 bases). CDR3 length: 15 amino acids. Germline CDR1 is MNHEY and CDR2 is SMNVEV (reference sequence). V lost 8 bases to trimming and J lost 3 bases, with 18 bases between them. The CDR3 is CASRFRGASTDTQYF. The CDR3 region has the DNA TGTGCCAGCCGGTTCCGCGGGGCTAGTACAGATACGCAGTATTTT.

The V and J genes are TRBV6-2 or TRBV6-3 and TRBJ2-3; 13 bases match TRBD2. CDR1 and CDR2 (germline): MNHEY, SVGEGT. This CDR3 comprises 15 residues. Germline trimming cut 6 bases from V and 7 bases from J; bases unmatched to any gene: 7. Here the CDR3 reads CASSILAGGPNTQYF. The DNA for the CDR3 is TGTGCCAGCAGCATACTAGCGGGAGGGCCGAATACGCAGTATTTT.

This clonotype showed up just a few times. CDR3 sequence (DNA): TGTGCCATCAGTGCCGGGACAGTACCTACCGGGGAGCTGTTTTTT. Protein sequence: CAISAGTVPTGELFF. V and J are TRBV10-3 and TRBJ2-2; 7 bases fit TRBD1. CDR1 and CDR2 from the germline V gene are ENHRY and SYGVKD. The CDR3 is made up of 15 amino acids. The ends lost 4 bases at V and 5 bases at J; junction bases unmatched: 7.

This clonotype was observed a few times. The V and J genes are TRBV20-1 and TRBJ2-1; the D is unclear. V lost 5 bases, J lost 5 bases, and 16 bases lay in between. This CDR3 contains 14 residues. Germline CDR1 is DFQATT and CDR2 is SNEGSKA (reference sequence). The CDR3 DNA follows: TGCAGTGCTCGTAGGTCAGTCAACAACAATGAGCAGTTCTTC. This gives the protein CSARRSVNNNEQFF.

This clonotype came up a few times. This chain links TRBV7-9 with TRBJ1-1; D is ambiguous. Germline V gives CDR1 SEHNR, CDR2 FQNEAQ (reference sequence). The CDR3 sequence is 12 residues long. V shed 3 bases and J shed 4 bases, with 6 bases lying between them. Here the CDR3 DNA reads TGTGCCAGCAGCTTTGAGGCCACTGAAGCTTTCTTT. Translating gives CASSFEATEAFF.

A single count supports this clonotype. The chain joins TRBV6-1 to TRBJ2-2, with 11 bases identical to TRBD2. J was trimmed by 6 bases and V by 6 bases; bases with no gene match: 6. Per the germline V gene, CDR1 is MNHNS and CDR2 is SASEGT. This CDR3 has 15 amino acids. CDR3 sequence (DNA): TGTGCCAGCAGCTCCGTAGCGGGAGGGCCCGGGGAGCTGTTTTTT. Amino acids: CASSSVAGGPGELFF.

This clonotype was detected a few times. The chain is built from TRBV6-2 or TRBV6-3 and TRBJ2-3; D gene uncertain. The V end was cut by 6 bases, the J end by 5 bases, with 6 bases between. The CDR3 covers 11 residues. Germline V gene lookup returns CDR1 MNHEY and CDR2 SVGEGT. This CDR3 reads CASRLGDTQYF. The CDR3 DNA follows: TGTGCCAGCAGACTGGGAGATACGCAGTATTTT.

The gene calls are TRBV12-3 or TRBV12-4 and TRBJ2-7; possibly TRBD2 for D (5 bases). V lost 3 bases to trimming and J lost 3 bases, with 12 bases between them. This CDR3 comprises 14 residues. CDR3 protein: CASSFSGLRYEQYF. CDR3 DNA: TGTGCCAGCAGTTTCTCGGGGTTGCGCTACGAGCAGTACTTC.

This clonotype was recorded a few times. This chain joins TRBV12-3 or TRBV12-4 and TRBJ2-1; the match to TRBD2 covers 14 bases. The V gene end was trimmed by 7 bases and the J gene end by 7 bases; junction bases not matched to a gene: 9. This CDR3 region has 16 residues. CDR3 DNA: TGTGCCAGCACTCCATCCGGGACTAGCGGGAGTAATGAGCAGTTCTTC. Translation gives CASTPSGTSGSNEQFF.

V and J are TRBV20-1 and TRBJ2-1, with D tentatively TRBD2 (7 bases). Germline CDR1 and CDR2: DFQATT and SNEGSKA (reference sequence). The V end lost 4 bases, the J end lost 2 bases, and 18 bases lay between the germline ends. The CDR3 runs to 16 residues. DNA for the CDR3: TGCAGTGCTAAGACAATAGTAGGGGGGGCCTACAATGAGCAGTTCTTC. It specifies CSAKTIVGGAYNEQFF.

Many counts were recorded for this clonotype. The rearrangement joins TRBV5-1 to TRBJ2-3, with TRBD2 matching 9 bases. Germline assignment: CDR1 SGHRS and CDR2 YFSETQ. The CDR3 sequence is 15 residues long. Germline trimming cut 0 bases from V and 3 bases from J; bases unmatched to any gene: 2. CDR3 in amino acids: CASSLASGKTDTQYF. For the CDR3, the DNA is TGCGCCAGCAGCTTGGCTAGCGGGAAGACAGATACGCAGTATTTT.

J is TRBJ2-1 and V is TRBV29-1, with 8 bases lining up with TRBD2. Germline V gene lookup returns CDR1 SQVTM and CDR2 ANQGSEA. The trim removed 1 base at V and 3 bases at J, leaving 2 bases unmatched. The CDR3 spans 14 residues. CDR3 amino acids: CSVEGLAFYNEQFF. CDR3 DNA: TGCAGCGTTGAAGGACTAGCGTTCTACAATGAGCAGTTCTTC.

The sample holds a few counts of this clonotype. This chain joins TRBV29-1 and TRBJ1-1; D remains unclear. Germline assignment: CDR1 SQVTM and CDR2 ANQGSEA. The CDR3 runs 12 residues. Trimming left V 4 bases short and J 5 bases short, with 11 bases between. Here the CDR3 DNA reads TGCAGCGTTGCGGGGATTAAGACTGAAGCTTTCTTT. It translates to CSVAGIKTEAFF.